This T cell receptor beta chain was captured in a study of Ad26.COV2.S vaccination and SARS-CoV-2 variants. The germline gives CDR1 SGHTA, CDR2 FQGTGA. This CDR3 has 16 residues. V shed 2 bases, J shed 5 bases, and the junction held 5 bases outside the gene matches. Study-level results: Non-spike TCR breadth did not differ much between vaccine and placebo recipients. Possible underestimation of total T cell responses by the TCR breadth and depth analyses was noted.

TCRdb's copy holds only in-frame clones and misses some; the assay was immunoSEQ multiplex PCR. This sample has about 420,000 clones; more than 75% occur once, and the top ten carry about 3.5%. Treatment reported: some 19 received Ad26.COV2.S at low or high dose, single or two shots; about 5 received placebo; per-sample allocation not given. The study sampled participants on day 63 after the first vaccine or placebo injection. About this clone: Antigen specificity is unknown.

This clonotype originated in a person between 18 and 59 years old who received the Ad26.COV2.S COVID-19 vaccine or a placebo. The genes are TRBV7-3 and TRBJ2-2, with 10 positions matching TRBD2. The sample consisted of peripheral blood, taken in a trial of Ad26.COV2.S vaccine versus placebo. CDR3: CASSLGLAGVTGELFF. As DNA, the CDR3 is TGTGCCAGCAGCTTAGGTCTAGCGGGGGTTACCGGGGAGCTGTTTTTT.